This TCR beta chain was profiled in a study of shared clonotypes between healthy human individuals. This table comes from immunoSEQ multiplex PCR, and its TCRdb copy is limited to in-frame clones, with some not included. The sample comprises almost 700,000 clones, about 92% of which are singletons, and 24% rests with the top ten. CD45RO negativity and positive selection for CCR7 defined naive CD8 cells, a population that excluded terminally differentiated effector memory CD45RA+ cells. General study findings and limits: It was the few donors that limited the genetic and exposure-history diversity represented.

Comments on this clone: Its target is not known.

The sequence was collected from a man aged 25-45 years in good health. The sequenced sample consisted of naive CD8+ T cells sorted from blood.

In DNA, the CDR3 is TGTGCCAGCAGTGAATTGGGGCGGGAGGTAACGCGGTACAATGAGCAGTTCTTC. Encoded protein: CASSELGREVTRYNEQFF. The chain carries TRBV6-1 and TRBJ2-1; 8 bases agree with TRBD2. After removal of 2 bases from V and 4 bases from J, the junction contained 13 bases not matched to a gene. Germline CDR1 is MNHNS and CDR2 is SASEGT. The CDR3 runs to 18 residues.